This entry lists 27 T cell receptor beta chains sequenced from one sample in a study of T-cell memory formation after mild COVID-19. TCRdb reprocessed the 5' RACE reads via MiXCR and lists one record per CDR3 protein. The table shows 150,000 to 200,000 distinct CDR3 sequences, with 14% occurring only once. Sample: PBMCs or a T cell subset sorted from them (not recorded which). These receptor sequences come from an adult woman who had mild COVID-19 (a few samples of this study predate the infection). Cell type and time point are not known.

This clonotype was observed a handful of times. This CDR3 reads CSASGVKRESPWGLNQPQHF. CDR3 coding DNA: TGCAGTGCTAGTGGTGTTAAAAGGGAATCCCCCTGGGGGTTGAATCAGCCCCAGCATTTT. This sequence joins TRBV20-1 and TRBJ1-5; TRBD1 is a possible D gene (5 bases). V lost 3 bases and J 4 bases, leaving 31 bases between the germline ends. CDR1 and CDR2 (germline): DFQATT, SNEGSKA (reference sequence). The CDR3 has 20 residues.

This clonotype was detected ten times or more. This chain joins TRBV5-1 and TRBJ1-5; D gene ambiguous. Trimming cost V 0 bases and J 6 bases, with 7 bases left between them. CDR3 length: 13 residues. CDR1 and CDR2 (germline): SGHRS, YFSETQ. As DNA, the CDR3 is TGCGCCAGCAGCTTGGATCTCGCTCAGCCCCAGCATTTT. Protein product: CASSLDLAQPQHF.

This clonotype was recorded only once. CDR3 sequence: CASSSTMQETQYF. The CDR3 nucleotides read TGTGCCAGCTCATCGACAATGCAAGAGACCCAGTACTTC. The rearrangement joins TRBV18 to TRBJ2-5; D uncertain. The CDR3 extends over 13 amino acids. Looked up from germline, CDR1 is KGHSH and CDR2 is LQKENI. Trimming pared 5 bases from V and 2 bases from J, leaving 9 bases between.

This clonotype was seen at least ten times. DNA for the CDR3: TGTGCCAGCAGGCCGACAGATTTACACTCCTACAATGAGCAGTTCTTC. It yields the protein CASRPTDLHSYNEQFF. The chain uses TRBV2 and TRBJ2-1; D perhaps matches TRBD1 (5 bases). V lost 6 bases and J lost 0, with 15 bases in between. There are 16 residues in the CDR3. The germline V gene encodes CDR1 SNHLY and CDR2 FYNNEI.

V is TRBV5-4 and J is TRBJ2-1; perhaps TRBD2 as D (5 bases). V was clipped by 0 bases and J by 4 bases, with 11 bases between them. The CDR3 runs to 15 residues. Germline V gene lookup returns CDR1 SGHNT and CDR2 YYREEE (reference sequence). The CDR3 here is CASSLDAPGYNEQFF. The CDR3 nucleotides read TGTGCCAGCAGCTTGGACGCCCCGGGGTACAATGAGCAGTTCTTC.

The CDR3 sequence is CASSQVSGTGYTGELFF. Written as DNA, the CDR3 is TGTGCCAGCAGCCAAGTGTCCGGGACAGGGTACACCGGGGAGCTGTTTTTT. The rearrangement links TRBV14 to TRBJ2-2, with TRBD1 matching over 9 bases. This CDR3 is built from 17 residues. Germline V CDR1 and CDR2: SGHDN, FVKESK. With 1 base clipped from V and 3 bases from J, the junction kept 6 bases outside the gene matches.

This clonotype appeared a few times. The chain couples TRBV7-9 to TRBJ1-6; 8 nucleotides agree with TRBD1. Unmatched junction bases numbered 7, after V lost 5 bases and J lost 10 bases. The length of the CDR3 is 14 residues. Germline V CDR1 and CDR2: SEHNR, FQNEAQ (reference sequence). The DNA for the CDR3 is TGTGCCAGCAGCCGACAGGGGTCAGGATCACCCCTCCACTTT. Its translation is CASSRQGSGSPLHF.

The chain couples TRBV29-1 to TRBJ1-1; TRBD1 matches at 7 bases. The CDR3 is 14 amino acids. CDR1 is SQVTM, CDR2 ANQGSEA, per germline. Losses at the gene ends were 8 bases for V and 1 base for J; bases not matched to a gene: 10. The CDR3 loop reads CSIRRTGGNTEAFF. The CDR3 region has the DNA TGCAGCATTCGGAGGACAGGTGGGAACACTGAAGCTTTCTTT. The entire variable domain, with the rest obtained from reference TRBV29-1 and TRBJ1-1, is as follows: SAVISQKPSRDICQRGTSLTIQCQVDSQVTMMFWYRQQPGQSLTLIATANQGSEATYESGFVIDKFPISRPNLTFSTLTVSNMSPEDSSIYLCSIRRTGGNTEAFFGQGTRLTVV.

CDR3 residues: CASSVDGNGVSYEQYF. CDR3 DNA sequence: TGTGCCAGCAGCGTAGATGGCAATGGAGTCTCCTACGAGCAGTACTTC. The J gene is TRBJ2-7, the V gene TRBV9; D gene ambiguous. The CDR3 sequence is 16 residues long. CDR1 is SGDLS, CDR2 YYNGEE, per germline. Trimming left V 0 bases short and J 0 bases short, with 13 bases between.

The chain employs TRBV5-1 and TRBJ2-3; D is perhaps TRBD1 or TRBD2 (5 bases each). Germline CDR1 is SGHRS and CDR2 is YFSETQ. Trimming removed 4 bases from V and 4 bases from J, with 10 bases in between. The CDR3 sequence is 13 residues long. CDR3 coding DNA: TGCGCCAGCAGCCCTCGGGGCGCAGATACGCAGTATTTT. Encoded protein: CASSPRGADTQYF.

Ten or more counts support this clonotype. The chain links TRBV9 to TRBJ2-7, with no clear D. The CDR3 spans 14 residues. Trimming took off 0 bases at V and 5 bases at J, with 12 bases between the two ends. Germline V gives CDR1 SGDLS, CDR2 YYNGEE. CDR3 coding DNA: TGTGCCAGCAGCGTAGATCCTCCAGGCGACGAGCAGTACTTC. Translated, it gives CASSVDPPGDEQYF.

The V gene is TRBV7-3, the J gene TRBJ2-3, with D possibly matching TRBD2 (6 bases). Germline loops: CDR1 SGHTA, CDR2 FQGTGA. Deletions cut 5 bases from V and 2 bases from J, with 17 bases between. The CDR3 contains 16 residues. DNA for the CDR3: TGTGCCAGCAGCCAGGCCCCAGCGGGTCTCACAGATACGCAGTATTTT. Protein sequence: CASSQAPAGLTDTQYF.

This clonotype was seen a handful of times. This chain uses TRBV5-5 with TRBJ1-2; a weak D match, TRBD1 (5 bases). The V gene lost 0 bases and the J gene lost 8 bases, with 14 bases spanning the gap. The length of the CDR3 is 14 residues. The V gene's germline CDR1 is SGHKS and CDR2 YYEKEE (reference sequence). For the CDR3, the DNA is TGTGCCAGCAGCTTGGATGGGGGAGCGGTCGGCTACACCTTC. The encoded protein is CASSLDGGAVGYTF.

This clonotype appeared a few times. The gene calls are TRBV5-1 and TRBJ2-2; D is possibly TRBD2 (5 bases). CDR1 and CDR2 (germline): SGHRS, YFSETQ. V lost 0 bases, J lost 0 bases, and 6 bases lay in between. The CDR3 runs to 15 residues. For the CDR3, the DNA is TGCGCCAGCAGCTTGGGGGAGCCGAACACCGGGGAGCTGTTTTTT. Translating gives CASSLGEPNTGELFF.

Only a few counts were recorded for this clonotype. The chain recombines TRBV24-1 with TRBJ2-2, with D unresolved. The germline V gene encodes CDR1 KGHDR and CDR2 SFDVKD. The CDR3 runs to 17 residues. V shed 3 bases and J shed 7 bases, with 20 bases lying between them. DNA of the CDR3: TGTGCCACCAGTGATCGAAACCCCAGGCGTGATTACGGGGAGCTGTTTTTT. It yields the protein CATSDRNPRRDYGELFF.

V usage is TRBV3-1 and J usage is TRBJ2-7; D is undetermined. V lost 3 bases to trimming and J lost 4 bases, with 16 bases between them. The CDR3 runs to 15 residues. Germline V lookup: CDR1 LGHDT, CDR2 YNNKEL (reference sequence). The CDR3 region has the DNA TGTGCCAGCAGCCAGCAGCTCGTGGGGATTTACGAGCAGTACTTC. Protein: CASSQQLVGIYEQYF.

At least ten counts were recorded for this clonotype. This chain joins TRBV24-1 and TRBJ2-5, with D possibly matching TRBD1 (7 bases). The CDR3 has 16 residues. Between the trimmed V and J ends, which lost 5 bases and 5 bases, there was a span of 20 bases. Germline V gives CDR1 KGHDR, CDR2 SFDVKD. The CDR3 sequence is CATSAMGSGGIETQYF. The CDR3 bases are TGTGCCACCAGTGCCATGGGGTCAGGGGGGATCGAGACCCAGTACTTC.

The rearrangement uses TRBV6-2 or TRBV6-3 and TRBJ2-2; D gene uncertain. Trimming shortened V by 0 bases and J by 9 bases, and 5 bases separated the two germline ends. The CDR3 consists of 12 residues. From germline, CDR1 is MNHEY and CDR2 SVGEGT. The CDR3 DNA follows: TGTGCCAGCAGTTACTCGAGGTGGGAGCTGTTTTTT. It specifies CASSYSRWELFF.

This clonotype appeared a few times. CDR3: CASSLEQGGKYF. CDR3 nucleotides: TGCGCCAGCAGCTTGGAGCAGGGCGGGAAGTACTTC. The chain has TRBV5-1 and TRBJ2-7, with D possibly being TRBD2 (6 bases). The CDR3 extends over 12 amino acids. CDR1 and CDR2 from the germline V gene are SGHRS and YFSETQ. Trimming left V 0 bases short and J 11 bases short, with 12 bases between.

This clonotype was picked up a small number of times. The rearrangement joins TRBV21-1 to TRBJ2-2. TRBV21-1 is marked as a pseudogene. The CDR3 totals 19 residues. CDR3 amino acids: CASSKRSQKGSLNTGELFF. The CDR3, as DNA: TGTGCCAGCAGCAAAAGAAGTCAGAAGGGATCCTTGAACACCGGGGAGCTGTTTTTT.

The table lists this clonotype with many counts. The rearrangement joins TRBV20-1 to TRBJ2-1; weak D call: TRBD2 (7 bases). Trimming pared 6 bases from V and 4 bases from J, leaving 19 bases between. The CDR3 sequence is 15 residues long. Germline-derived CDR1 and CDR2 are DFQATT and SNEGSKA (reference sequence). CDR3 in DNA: TGCAGTGCCCCGAGGGGGGACTACGTATACAATGAGCAGTTCTTC. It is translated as CSAPRGDYVYNEQFF.

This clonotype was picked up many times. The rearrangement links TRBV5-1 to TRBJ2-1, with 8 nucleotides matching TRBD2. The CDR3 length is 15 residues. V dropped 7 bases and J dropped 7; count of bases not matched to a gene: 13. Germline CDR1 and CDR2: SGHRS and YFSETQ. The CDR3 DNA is TGCGCCAGCTACGGGGGGGCCGATCCCAGAAATGAGCAGTTCTTC. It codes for CASYGGADPRNEQFF.

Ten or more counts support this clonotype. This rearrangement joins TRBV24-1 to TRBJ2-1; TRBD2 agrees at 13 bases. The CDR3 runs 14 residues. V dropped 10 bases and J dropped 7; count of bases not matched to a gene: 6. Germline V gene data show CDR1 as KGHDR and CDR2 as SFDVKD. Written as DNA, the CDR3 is TGTGCCACTCAGGGACTAGCGGGAAAGAATGAGCAGTTCTTC. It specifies CATQGLAGKNEQFF.

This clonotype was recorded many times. Here the CDR3 reads CSARDGTSDVADTQYF. CDR3 DNA: TGCAGTGCTAGAGATGGTACTAGCGACGTGGCAGATACGCAGTATTTT. This chain links TRBV20-1 with TRBJ2-3, with TRBD2 matching over 7 bases. Per germline, CDR1 DFQATT and CDR2 SNEGSKA (reference sequence). The length of the CDR3 is 16 residues. Losses at the gene ends were 0 bases for V and 4 bases for J; bases not matched to a gene: 10.

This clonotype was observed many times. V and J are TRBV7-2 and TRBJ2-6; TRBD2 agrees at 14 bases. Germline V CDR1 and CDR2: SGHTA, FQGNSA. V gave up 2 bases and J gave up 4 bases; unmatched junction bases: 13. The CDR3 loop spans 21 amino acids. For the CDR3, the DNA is TGTGCCAGCAGCTTATTTTTCCGACTAGCGGGAGGGCCGAGGGGGGCCAACGTCCTGACTTTC. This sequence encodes CASSLFFRLAGGPRGANVLTF.

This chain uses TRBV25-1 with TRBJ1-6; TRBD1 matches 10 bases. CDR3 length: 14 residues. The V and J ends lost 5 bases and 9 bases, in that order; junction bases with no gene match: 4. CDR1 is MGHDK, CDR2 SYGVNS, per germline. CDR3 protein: CASSFGTGVSPLHF. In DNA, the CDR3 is TGTGCCAGCAGTTTCGGGACAGGGGTTTCACCCCTCCACTTT. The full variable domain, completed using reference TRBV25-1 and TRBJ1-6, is EADIYQTPRYLVIGTGKKITLECSQTMGHDKMYWYQQDPGMELHLIHYSYGVNSTEKGDLSSESTVSRIRTEHFPLTLESARPSHTSQYLCASSFGTGVSPLHFGNGTRLTVT.

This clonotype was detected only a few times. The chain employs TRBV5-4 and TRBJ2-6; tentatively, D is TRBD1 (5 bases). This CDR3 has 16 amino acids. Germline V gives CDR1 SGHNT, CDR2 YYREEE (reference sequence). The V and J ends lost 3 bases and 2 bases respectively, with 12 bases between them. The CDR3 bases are TGTGCCAGCAGCTCGACAGTGCACGCTGGGGCCAACGTCCTGACTTTC. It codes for CASSSTVHAGANVLTF.